The 10 T cell receptor beta chains below were found in one sample sequenced in a study of regulatory T cells in long-lasting Graves disease (dated by TCRdb to the early 2020s). Sample time point, as interpreted from the label and publication: persistent/refractory GD, antithyroid drugs over 5 years with positive TRAb. For both TCR sequencing and RNA sequencing, RNA was extracted from PBMCs in TRIzol. Libraries were built with multiplex PCR. The sequencer listed for this sample is Illumina HiSeq 4000. TCR beta libraries were built with iRepertoire HTBI primers and Arm-PCR amplification of CDR3 regions. In-frame beta chains were kept once TCRdb had trimmed the public reads at Q25 with fastp and called clones with MiXCR. Rows with a matching CDR3 protein are joined into one entry that keeps the most common DNA and genes. This sample lists around 400,000 distinct CDR3 sequences; about a quarter were detected once. About a quarter of the sample comes from the top ten.

The material was peripheral blood mononuclear cells (PBMCs), obtained when the disease was refractory, from a patient treated with antithyroid drugs. The receptors stem from a female donor with Graves disease.

The J gene is TRBJ1-1, the V gene TRBV29-1; weak D call: TRBD1 (5 bases). CDR1 and CDR2 (germline): SQVTM, ANQGSEA. V was clipped by 6 bases and J by 0 bases, with 14 bases between them. The CDR3 runs 14 residues. CDR3 DNA: TGCAGCGTCACAACGGGACCATTGAACACTGAAGCTTTCTTT. Its translation: CSVTTGPLNTEAFF.

This clonotype was seen at least ten times. The CDR3 bases are TGTGCCTGGAAGGCAGGAAGCAATCAGCCCCAGCATTTT. Protein product: CAWKAGSNQPQHF. The chain links TRBV30 to TRBJ1-5; no definite D call. CDR3 length: 13 residues. The germline V and J ends were trimmed by 4 bases and 1 base, with 8 bases remaining between them. Germline lookup yields CDR1 GTSNPN and CDR2 SVGIG (reference sequence).

The chain combines TRBV28 with TRBJ1-6; the D is unclear. In germline, CDR1 is MDHEN, CDR2 SYDVKM. Trimming cost V 8 bases and J 8 bases, with 16 bases left between them. The CDR3 contains 14 residues. CDR3 sequence: CASQAPGGYSPLHF. CDR3 DNA sequence: TGTGCCAGCCAGGCCCCCGGTGGATATTCACCCCTCCACTTT.

This clonotype has a count of ten or more. The V call is TRBV2, the J call TRBJ1-5; D ambiguous. CDR1 and CDR2 from the germline V gene are SNHLY and FYNNEI. V dropped 3 bases and J dropped 3 bases, with 9 bases sitting between them. The CDR3 spans 14 residues. CDR3 in DNA: TGTGCCAGCAGTGATATCGGCACCAATCAGCCCCAGCATTTT. It codes for CASSDIGTNQPQHF.

As regards this clonotype: This sequence may be a read error, since a much larger clone differs from it by one base. The chain uses TRBV3-1 and TRBJ2-7; D not resolved. The germline gives CDR1 LGHDT, CDR2 YNNKEL (reference sequence). The CDR3 extends over 11 amino acids. Trimming removed 0 bases at V and 3 bases at J, with 0 bases between. The CDR3 nucleotides are TGTGCCAGCAGCCAAGACTACGAGCAGTACTTC. It yields the protein CASSQDYEQYF.

In its sample, this clonotype was seen once. Given a much more abundant clone one base away, this may be a read error. The V call is TRBV27, the J call TRBJ1-2; no definite D call. Germline CDR1 reads MNHEY; CDR2 reads SMNVEV (reference sequence). The CDR3 has 15 residues. Trimming shortened V by 5 bases and J by 5 bases, and 18 bases separated the two germline ends. The CDR3 sequence: CASSPRLDSRYGYTF. The CDR3 DNA sequence: TGTGCCAGCAGTCCCCGATTGGACTCTCGTTATGGCTACACCTTC.

The rearrangement uses TRBV5-6 and TRBJ1-2; D remains ambiguous. Germline V gene lookup returns CDR1 SGHDT and CDR2 YYEEEE. V was shortened by 3 bases and J by 4 bases, with 10 bases between the two germline ends. This CDR3 is built from 13 residues. For the CDR3, the DNA is TGTGCCAGCAGCTCGGACGGACTCTATGGCTACACCTTC. This encodes CASSSDGLYGYTF.

This clonotype came up a few times. The chain couples TRBV29-1 to TRBJ1-1; no firm D call. The CDR3 has 16 residues. Germline CDR1 SQVTM, CDR2 ANQGSEA. Deletions cut 0 bases from V and 5 bases from J, with 19 bases between. CDR3 bases: TGCAGCGTTGAAGATCTTTTTCGACCGGTCGGGACTGAAGCTTTCTTT. It specifies CSVEDLFRPVGTEAFF.

V and J are TRBV2 and TRBJ1-4, with D perhaps matching TRBD1 (5 bases). With 4 bases removed from V and 0 bases from J, the gap between germline ends came to 18 bases. Germline-derived CDR1 and CDR2 are SNHLY and FYNNEI. There are 18 residues in the CDR3. The CDR3 loop reads CASSAVITGDTTNEKLFF. DNA of the CDR3: TGTGCCAGCAGTGCGGTGATTACAGGAGACACAACTAATGAAAAACTGTTTTTT. Variable domain in full (rest from reference TRBV2 and TRBJ1-4): EPEVTQTPSHQVTQMGQEVILRCVPISNHLYFYWYRQILGQKVEFLVSFYNNEISEKSEIFDDQFSVERPDGSNFTLKIRSTKLEDSAMYFCASSAVITGDTTNEKLFFGSGTQLSVL.

This clonotype was counted at least ten times. The genes are TRBV12-3 or TRBV12-4 and TRBJ1-2; D remains ambiguous. V dropped 7 bases and J dropped 0 bases, with 15 bases sitting between them. This CDR3 region has 15 residues. Written as DNA, the CDR3 is TGTGCCAGCATTCGGGATCTTTCCCCTAACTATGGCTACACCTTC. Residues: CASIRDLSPNYGYTF.